This T cell receptor beta chain was captured by sequencing in a study of shared clonotypes between healthy human individuals. Study as a whole: Each donor's CD8 memory used one plate, CD8 naive two, each CD4 subset three. Findings and limits, study-wide: Sorted-subset sequencing was shown by rarefaction to be incomplete despite large depth.

Details on this clone: No antigen is known for it.

From CD4+ cells came CD45RA+ naive and CD45RA-negative memory subsets. Produced via immunoSEQ multiplex PCR; TCRdb's table is partial and in-frame only. The data hold fewer than 3 million clones, with approximately 90% observed a single time. The V end lost 10 bases, the J end lost 6 bases, and 24 bases lay between the germline ends. Germline-derived CDR1 and CDR2 are MDHEN and SYDVKM. The CDR3 extends over 16 amino acids. The source material was naive CD4+ T cells from PBMCs. Specified subset: CD45RA+ positively selected. This chain uses TRBV28 with TRBJ2-2; a possible D gene is TRBD2 (6 bases). The clonotype comes from a man younger than 35 in good health. Some clones in this sample may be carry-over from other donors' samples. This CDR3 reads CATKMARGIGPGELFF. CDR3 nucleotide sequence: TGTGCCACCAAAATGGCCCGGGGGATCGGTCCCGGGGAGCTGTTTTTT.